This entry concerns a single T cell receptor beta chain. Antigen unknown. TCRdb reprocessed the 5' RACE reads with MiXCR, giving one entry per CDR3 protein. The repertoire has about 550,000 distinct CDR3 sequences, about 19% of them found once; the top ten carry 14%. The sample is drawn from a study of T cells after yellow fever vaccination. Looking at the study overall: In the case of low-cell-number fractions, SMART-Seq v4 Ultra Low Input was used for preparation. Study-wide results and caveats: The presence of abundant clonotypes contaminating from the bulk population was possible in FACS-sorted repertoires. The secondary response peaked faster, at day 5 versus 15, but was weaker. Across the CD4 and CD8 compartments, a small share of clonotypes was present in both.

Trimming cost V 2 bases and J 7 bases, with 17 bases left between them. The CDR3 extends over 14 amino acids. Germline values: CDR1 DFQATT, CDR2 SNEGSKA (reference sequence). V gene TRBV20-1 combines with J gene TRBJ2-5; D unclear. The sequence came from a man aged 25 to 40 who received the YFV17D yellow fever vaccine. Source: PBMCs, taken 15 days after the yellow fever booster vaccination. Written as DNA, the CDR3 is TGCAGTGCTAGATTTGGTGGGGTCCTTGGGACCCAGTACTTC. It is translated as CSARFGGVLGTQYF.